Listed below are T cell receptor beta chains from one sample, sequenced in a study of identical twins' blood T cells. Via MiXCR, TCRdb re-called the 5' RACE reads, giving one row per CDR3 protein. The repertoire includes about 370,000 distinct CDR3 sequences, about 28% of them detected once, and 6.1% sits in the top ten. The sequenced material came from PBMCs. These receptors were obtained from a woman aged 18-55 years in good health. The CDR3 runs from the conserved cysteine through the conserved F or W.

TRBV29-1	CSVGPDSGETQYF
TRBV20-1	CSAIGGQVGQPQHF
TRBV5-1	CASSEGKGTVNTGELFF
TRBV6-5	CASSYSYSSGNTIYF
TRBV6-6	CASSPYDSYEQYF
TRBV12-3/TRBV12-4	CATRGRTANYGYTF
TRBV12-5	CASGSRAGTEAFF
TRBV2	CASSWANEKLFF
TRBV9	CASSASGSSYNEQFF
TRBV20-1	CSAKGKSSYEQYF
TRBV29-1	CSVPMNTEAFF
TRBV5-1	CASSLGVLTDYEQYF
TRBV7-9	CASSLISGGAWNKQYF
TRBV19	CASNAAISNQPQHF
TRBV19	CASSNDGRDTDTQYF
TRBV11-2	CASRNIGAGLYNEQFF
TRBV12-3/TRBV12-4	CASSPGINGYTF
TRBV4-1	CASSQVLGLNTGELFF
TRBV3-1	CASSFSGSGELFF
TRBV6-2/TRBV6-3	CASSSLGAGTYEQYF
TRBV6-5	CASRRGTSGGDQYF
TRBV5-1	CASSLAGGKNEQFF